Each of the 32 T cell receptor beta chains below was sequenced from the same sample in a study of T-cell reconstitution after alpha-beta-depleted transplantation in children. Library preparation (for TCRbeta) was performed with unique molecular identifiers. A single record per CDR3 protein comes from TCRdb applying MiXCR to the PCR reads. The table shows 450,000 to 600,000 distinct CDR3 sequences, with 30% to 35% occurring only once. The sequencing used PBMCs from the stem cell graft donor, collected from the stem cell graft. These receptor sequences come from a human donor who donated a stem cell graft to a child with aplastic anemia.

This clonotype was seen only a few times. This chain uses TRBV20-1 with TRBJ1-1, with 10 bases that match TRBD1. The CDR3 sequence is 13 residues long. Germline CDR1 is DFQATT and CDR2 is SNEGSKA (reference sequence). V gave up 6 bases and J gave up 4 bases; unmatched junction bases: 5. As DNA, the CDR3 is TGCAGTGCCGGACAGGGGGTAGTCACTGAAGCTTTCTTT. This gives the protein CSAGQGVVTEAFF.

This clonotype was found a few times. The rearrangement joins TRBV29-1 to TRBJ2-2; tentative D call: TRBD2 (6 bases). Germline V gives CDR1 SQVTM, CDR2 ANQGSEA. Trimming left V 6 bases short and J 6 bases short, with 11 bases between. The CDR3 spans 12 residues. DNA of the CDR3: TGCAGCGTCAAGGAGGGCCCCGGGGAGCTGTTTTTT. Translating gives CSVKEGPGELFF.

The chain has TRBV19 and TRBJ2-3, with D maybe TRBD2 (5 bases). Trimming pared 4 bases from V and 2 bases from J, leaving 25 bases between. This CDR3 contains 19 residues. CDR1 and CDR2 from the germline V gene are LNHDA and SQIVND (reference sequence). In nucleotides, the CDR3 is TGTGCCAGTAGTACGTCTACTAGGCGGGCCCTCAGCTCCACAGATACGCAGTATTTT. It is translated as CASSTSTRRALSSTDTQYF.

The chain links TRBV18 to TRBJ2-7; the D gene is possibly TRBD1 (5 bases). V shed 3 bases and J shed 7 bases, with 10 bases lying between them. Germline CDR1 reads KGHSH; CDR2 reads LQKENI. The CDR3 covers 12 residues. Here the CDR3 reads CASSPNQGEQYF. CDR3 sequence (DNA): TGTGCCAGCTCACCGAACCAGGGAGAGCAGTACTTC.

The gene calls are TRBV30 and TRBJ2-3, with 12 bases matching TRBD2. The trim removed 0 bases at V and 0 bases at J, leaving 13 bases unmatched. This CDR3 has 20 residues. Germline CDR1 and CDR2: GTSNPN and SVGIG (reference sequence). CDR3 residues: CAWSVVRTSGNPASTDTQYF. As DNA, the CDR3 is TGTGCCTGGAGTGTGGTGAGGACTAGCGGGAACCCGGCTAGCACAGATACGCAGTATTTT.

A few counts support this clonotype. The genes are TRBV5-1 and TRBJ1-2; a possible D gene is TRBD1 (6 bases). Between the trimmed V and J ends, which lost 4 bases and 7 bases, there was a span of 14 bases. The CDR3 loop spans 13 amino acids. Germline CDR1 SGHRS, CDR2 YFSETQ. CDR3 sequence reads: CASSADSAFGYTF. CDR3 in DNA: TGCGCCAGCAGCGCGGACAGCGCCTTTGGCTACACCTTC.

This clonotype was seen more than once but under ten times. The CDR3 sequence: CASWTGLDQPQHF. The CDR3 DNA sequence: TGTGCCAGCTGGACAGGGTTGGATCAGCCCCAGCATTTT. The V call is TRBV27, the J call TRBJ1-5; 8 positions match TRBD1. This CDR3 has 13 residues. J gave up 5 bases and V 8 bases, and 5 bases lay outside the gene matches. CDR1 is MNHEY, CDR2 SMNVEV, per germline (reference sequence).

V and J are TRBV25-1 and TRBJ2-5; D uncertain. V gave up 4 bases and J gave up 1 base, with 4 bases separating them. The CDR3 length is 12 residues. Germline V lookup: CDR1 MGHDK, CDR2 SYGVNS. The CDR3 DNA reads TGTGCCAGCAGTGGGGTCCAAGAGACCCAGTACTTC. Residues: CASSGVQETQYF.

This clonotype was counted a few times. In DNA, the CDR3 is TGTGCCAGCAGTACGCGGGACAGGGGCCTATATGGCTACACCTTC. Translation: CASSTRDRGLYGYTF. V is TRBV27 and J is TRBJ1-2, with 10 positions matching TRBD1. Per the germline V gene, CDR1 is MNHEY and CDR2 is SMNVEV (reference sequence). J gave up 5 bases and V 5 bases, and 8 bases lay outside the gene matches. This CDR3 is built from 15 residues.

This chain uses TRBV7-3 with TRBJ2-2, with 8 positions matching TRBD1. V dropped 4 bases and J dropped 7; count of bases not matched to a gene: 5. The CDR3 totals 14 residues. The V gene's germline CDR1 is SGHTA and CDR2 FQGTGA. The CDR3 here is CASSSQGANGELFF. The CDR3 region has the DNA TGTGCCAGCAGCTCCCAGGGGGCAAACGGGGAGCTGTTTTTT.

This rearrangement joins TRBV5-1 to TRBJ2-3; weak D call: TRBD1 (6 bases). Germline-derived CDR1 and CDR2 are SGHRS and YFSETQ. This CDR3 region has 14 residues. The V end was cut by 4 bases, the J end by 6 bases, with 15 bases between. The chain's CDR3 is CASSEGHIQDTQYF. CDR3 bases: TGCGCCAGCAGCGAGGGACACATCCAGGATACGCAGTATTTT.

In its sample, this clonotype was seen a few times. The chain combines TRBV24-1 with TRBJ2-7; the D gene is possibly TRBD2 (6 bases). Germline loops: CDR1 KGHDR, CDR2 SFDVKD. CDR3 size: 12 residues. Trimming stripped 3 bases from V and 9 bases from J, with 11 bases between. The CDR3 nucleotides read TGTGCCACCAGTGATGCCGCCGGGGGGCAGTACTTC. This gives the protein CATSDAAGGQYF.

In its sample, this clonotype was seen a few times. The chain links TRBV9 to TRBJ2-1; 11 positions match TRBD2. Germline lookup yields CDR1 SGDLS and CDR2 YYNGEE. The length of the CDR3 is 16 residues. Trimming removed 7 bases from V and 5 bases from J; junction bases left unmatched: 11. CDR3 sequence (DNA): TGTGCCAGCGGCCTCAATCTAGCGGGAGGTGACAATGAGCAGTTCTTC. It translates to CASGLNLAGGDNEQFF.

This clonotype was seen a single time. J is TRBJ1-1 and V is TRBV5-1; 11 nucleotides line up with TRBD1. CDR1 and CDR2 from the germline V gene are SGHRS and YFSETQ. V gave up 3 bases and J gave up 1 base; unmatched junction bases: 5. The CDR3 covers 16 residues. Here the CDR3 DNA reads TGCGCCAGCAGCTCGGGACAGGGGGTCGGGAACACTGAAGCTTTCTTT. It codes for CASSSGQGVGNTEAFF. The full variable domain, completed using reference TRBV5-1 and TRBJ1-1, is KAGVTQTPRYLIKTRGQQVTLSCSPISGHRSVSWYQQTPGQGLQFLFEYFSETQRNKGNFPGRFSGRQFSNSRSEMNVSTLELGDSALYLCASSSGQGVGNTEAFFGQGTRLTVV.

This clonotype appeared a few times. The chain has TRBV7-2 and TRBJ1-1; 7 nucleotides line up with TRBD1. The V gene's germline CDR1 is SGHTA and CDR2 FQGNSA. This CDR3 contains 14 residues. J gave up 1 base and V 6 bases, and 5 bases lay outside the gene matches. For the CDR3, the DNA is TGTGCCAGCAGAGGGACAGTTCCGAACACTGAAGCTTTCTTT. Translation gives CASRGTVPNTEAFF.

This clonotype was seen only a few times. The chain employs TRBV30 and TRBJ2-5; 9 nucleotides line up with TRBD2. The CDR3 is made up of 16 amino acids. Per germline, CDR1 GTSNPN and CDR2 SVGIG (reference sequence). V was pared by 3 bases and J by 5 bases, with 13 bases of the junction left unmatched. The CDR3 spells CAWRYKPGLARETQYF. As DNA, the CDR3 is TGTGCCTGGAGGTACAAACCGGGACTAGCTCGGGAGACCCAGTACTTC.

This clonotype has more than one count but fewer than ten. The rearrangement uses TRBV4-3 and TRBJ1-2; 12 bases fit TRBD1. The germline V gene encodes CDR1 LGHNA and CDR2 YSLEER. The junction had 7 bases not matched to a gene; V was cut back by 3 bases and J by 5 bases. There are 16 residues in the CDR3. The CDR3 here is CASSQAGTGGRYGYTF. The CDR3 coding sequence is TGCGCCAGCAGCCAGGCCGGGACAGGGGGCCGGTATGGCTACACCTTC.

The DNA of the CDR3 is TGTGCCAGCAGATCAGGGACTAGCGGACGACTATACGAGCAGTACGTC. Its protein is CASRSGTSGRLYEQYV. The V call is TRBV6-2 or TRBV6-3, the J call TRBJ2-7; 11 bases are a match to TRBD2. Trimming removed 6 bases from V and 4 bases from J; junction bases left unmatched: 11. Germline loops: CDR1 MNHEY, CDR2 SVGEGT. CDR3 length: 16 amino acids.

The table lists this clonotype with a few counts. The chain uses TRBV4-1 and TRBJ2-1, with 7 bases identical to TRBD2. V lost 1 base to trimming and J lost 7 bases; unmatched junction nucleotides: 7. The CDR3 sequence is 15 residues long. Germline assignment: CDR1 MGHRA and CDR2 YSYEKL. Written as DNA, the CDR3 is TGCGCCAGCAGCCAAGCGGGAGGAGTATCAAATGAGCAGTTCTTC. This translates into CASSQAGGVSNEQFF.

The chain joins TRBV4-3 to TRBJ2-5, with D tentatively TRBD2 (6 bases). Looked up from germline, CDR1 is LGHNA and CDR2 is YSLEER. Deletions cut 0 bases from V and 4 bases from J, with 12 bases between. This CDR3 is 15 amino acids long. The CDR3 bases are TGCGCCAGCAGCCAAGATGACGGGAGTACAGAGACCCAGTACTTC. It encodes CASSQDDGSTETQYF.

The chain links TRBV12-3 or TRBV12-4 to TRBJ2-6; 7 positions match TRBD1. The trim removed 3 bases at V and 0 bases at J, leaving 5 bases unmatched. The CDR3 runs 17 residues. The CDR3 nucleotides are TGTGCCAGCAGTTTTGGGACAGTGCTCTCTGGGGCCAACGTCCTGACTTTC. Its translation is CASSFGTVLSGANVLTF.

This chain joins TRBV24-1 and TRBJ2-2; D uncertain. V shed 6 bases and J shed 6 bases, with 4 bases lying between them. This CDR3 has 11 residues. In germline, CDR1 is KGHDR, CDR2 SFDVKD. The CDR3 is CATSLAGELFF. Written as DNA, the CDR3 is TGTGCCACCAGTTTAGCCGGGGAGCTGTTTTTT.

The chain has TRBV12-3 or TRBV12-4 and TRBJ2-3; D gene ambiguous. The CDR3 runs to 14 residues. The V end was cut by 5 bases, the J end by 2 bases, with 11 bases between. CDR3 nucleotide sequence: TGTGCCAGCAGTCCCCTGCAAAACACAGATACGCAGTATTTT. Residues: CASSPLQNTDTQYF.

This clonotype was counted only a few times. This chain links TRBV30 with TRBJ2-5; the D is unclear. CDR1 GTSNPN and CDR2 SVGIG come from the germline V gene (reference sequence). The ends were cut back, 1 base at V and 2 bases at J, with 2 bases in the middle. The CDR3 spans 11 residues. CDR3 sequence reads: CAWSGQETQYF. For the CDR3, the DNA is TGTGCCTGGAGTGGACAAGAGACCCAGTACTTC.

This chain connects TRBV7-9 to TRBJ2-2; D is possibly TRBD1 (5 bases). CDR1 and CDR2 (germline): SEHNR, FQNEAQ (reference sequence). This CDR3 comprises 14 residues. Trimming stripped 10 bases from V and 0 bases from J, with 12 bases between. CDR3 protein: CATKGLANTGELFF. CDR3 DNA: TGTGCCACCAAGGGGTTAGCGAACACCGGGGAGCTGTTTTTT.

This clonotype was counted between two and nine times. This chain joins TRBV5-1 and TRBJ2-3; 7 nucleotides agree with TRBD2. The V segment lost 4 bases and the J segment 6 bases; nucleotides outside the gene matches: 8. Germline values: CDR1 SGHRS, CDR2 YFSETQ. The CDR3 extends over 14 amino acids. The CDR3 here is CASSGQTSADTQYF. CDR3 nucleotide sequence: TGCGCCAGCAGCGGCCAAACTAGCGCCGATACGCAGTATTTT.

This rearrangement joins TRBV21-1 to TRBJ2-2; the D call in the table, TRBD1, was not verified against the DNA. TRBV21-1 is termed a pseudogene. The CDR3 contains 14 residues. For the CDR3, the DNA is TGTGCCAGAAAACCCGACAGAAACACCGGGGAGCTGTTTTTT. This translates into CARKPDRNTGELFF.

This chain connects TRBV27 to TRBJ2-1, with TRBD2 identical over 11 bases. The CDR3 has 20 residues. Trimming cost V 1 base and J 4 bases; bases outside gene matches: 15. The germline gives CDR1 MNHEY, CDR2 SMNVEV (reference sequence). This CDR3 is CASSLFGYRGLAGGYNEQFF. The CDR3, as DNA: TGTGCCAGCAGTTTATTCGGATATAGGGGTCTAGCGGGAGGTTACAATGAGCAGTTCTTC.

This chain uses TRBV29-1 with TRBJ1-5; a possible D gene is TRBD1 (6 bases). The CDR3 runs to 13 residues. CDR1 SQVTM and CDR2 ANQGSEA come from the germline V gene. The V gene lost 4 bases and the J gene lost 7 bases, with 14 bases spanning the gap. CDR3 DNA sequence: TGCAGCGTTGTCGGGGGGCAGGGACAGCCCCAGCATTTT. It is translated as CSVVGGQGQPQHF.

This clonotype was detected many times. This chain links TRBV20-1 with TRBJ2-7, with TRBD2 identical over 9 bases. This CDR3 comprises 13 residues. CDR1 is DFQATT, CDR2 SNEGSKA, per germline (reference sequence). The ends lost 2 bases at V and 6 bases at J; junction bases unmatched: 5. The CDR3, as DNA: TGCAGTGCTAGACCTAGCGGGACGGCCGAGCAGTACTTC. Encoded protein: CSARPSGTAEQYF.

This clonotype turned up a few times. The V and J genes are TRBV28 and TRBJ1-1, with D possibly being TRBD1 (5 bases). V was trimmed by 3 bases and J by 3 bases, leaving 8 bases between them. The CDR3 consists of 13 residues. Germline assignment: CDR1 MDHEN and CDR2 SYDVKM. CDR3 sequence: CASSFRQYTEAFF. Here the CDR3 DNA reads TGTGCCAGCAGTTTCCGACAGTACACTGAAGCTTTCTTT. The full variable domain, with the rest looked up from reference TRBV28 and TRBJ1-1, is DVKVTQSSRYLVKRTGEKVFLECVQDMDHENMFWYRQDPGLGLRLIYFSYDVKMKEKGDIPEGYSVSREKKERFSLILESASTNQTSMYLCASSFRQYTEAFFGQGTRLTVV.

The CDR3 nucleotides read TGTGCCAGTAAACAGACAGACATGTATCAGCCCCAGCATTTT. Residues: CASKQTDMYQPQHF. The chain has TRBV19 and TRBJ1-5; D is perhaps TRBD1 (5 bases). Germline V lookup: CDR1 LNHDA, CDR2 SQIVND (reference sequence). With 7 bases removed from V and 5 bases from J, the gap between germline ends came to 15 bases. There are 14 residues in the CDR3.